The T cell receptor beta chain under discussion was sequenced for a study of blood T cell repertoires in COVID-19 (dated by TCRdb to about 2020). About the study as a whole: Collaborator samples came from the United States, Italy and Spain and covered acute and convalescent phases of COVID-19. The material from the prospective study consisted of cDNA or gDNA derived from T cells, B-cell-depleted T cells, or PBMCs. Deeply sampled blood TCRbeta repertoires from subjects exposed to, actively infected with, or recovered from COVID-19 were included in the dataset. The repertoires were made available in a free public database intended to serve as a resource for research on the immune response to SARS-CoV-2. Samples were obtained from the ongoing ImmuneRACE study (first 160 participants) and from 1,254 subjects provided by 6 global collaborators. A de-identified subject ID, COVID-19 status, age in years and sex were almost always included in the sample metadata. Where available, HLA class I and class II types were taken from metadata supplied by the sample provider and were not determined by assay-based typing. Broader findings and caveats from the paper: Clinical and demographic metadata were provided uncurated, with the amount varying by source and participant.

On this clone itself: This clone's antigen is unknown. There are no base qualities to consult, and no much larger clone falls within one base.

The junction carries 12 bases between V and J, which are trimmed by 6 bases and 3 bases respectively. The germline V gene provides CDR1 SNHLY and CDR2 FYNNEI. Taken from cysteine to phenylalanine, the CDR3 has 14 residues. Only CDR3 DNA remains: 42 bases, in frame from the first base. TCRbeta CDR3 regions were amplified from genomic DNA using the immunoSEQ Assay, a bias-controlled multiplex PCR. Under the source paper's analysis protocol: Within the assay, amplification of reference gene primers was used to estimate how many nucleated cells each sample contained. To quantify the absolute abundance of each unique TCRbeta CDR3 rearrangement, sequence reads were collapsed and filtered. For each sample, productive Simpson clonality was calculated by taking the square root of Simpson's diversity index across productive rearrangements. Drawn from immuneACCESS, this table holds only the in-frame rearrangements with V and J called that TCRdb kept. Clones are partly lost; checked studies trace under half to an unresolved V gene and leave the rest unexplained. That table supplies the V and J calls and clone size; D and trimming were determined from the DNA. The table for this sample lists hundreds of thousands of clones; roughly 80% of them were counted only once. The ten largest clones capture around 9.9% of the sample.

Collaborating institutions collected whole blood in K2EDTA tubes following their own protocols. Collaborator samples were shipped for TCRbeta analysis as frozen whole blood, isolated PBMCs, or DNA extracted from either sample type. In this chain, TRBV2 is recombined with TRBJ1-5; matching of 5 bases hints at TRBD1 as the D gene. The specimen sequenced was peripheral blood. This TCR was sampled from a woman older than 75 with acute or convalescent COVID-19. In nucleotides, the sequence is TGTGCCAGCAGGGGAAGACAGACCAATCAGCCCCAGCATTTT. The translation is CASRGRQTNQPQHF. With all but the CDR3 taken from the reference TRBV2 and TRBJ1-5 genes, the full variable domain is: EPEVTQTPSHQVTQMGQEVILRCVPISNHLYFYWYRQILGQKVEFLVSFYNNEISEKSEIFDDQFSVERPDGSNFTLKIRSTKLEDSAMYFCASRGRQTNQPQHFGDGTRLSIL.